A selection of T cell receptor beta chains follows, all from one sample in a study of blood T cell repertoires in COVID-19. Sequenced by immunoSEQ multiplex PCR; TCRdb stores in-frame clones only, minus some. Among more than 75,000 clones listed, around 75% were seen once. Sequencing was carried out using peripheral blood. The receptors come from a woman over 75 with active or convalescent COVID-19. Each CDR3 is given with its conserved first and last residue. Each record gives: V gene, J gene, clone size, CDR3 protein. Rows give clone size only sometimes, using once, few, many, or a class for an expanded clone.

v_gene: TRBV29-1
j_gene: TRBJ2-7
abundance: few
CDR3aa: CSVETSQHYEQYF

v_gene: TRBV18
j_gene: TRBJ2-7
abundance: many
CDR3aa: CASSPPQTYEQYF

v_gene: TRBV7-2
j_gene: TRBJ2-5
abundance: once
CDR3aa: CASSSDRGQETQYF

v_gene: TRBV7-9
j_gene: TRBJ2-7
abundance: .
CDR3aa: CASTGDRDYEQYF

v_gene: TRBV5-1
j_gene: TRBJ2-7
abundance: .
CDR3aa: CASSDQGQADEQYF

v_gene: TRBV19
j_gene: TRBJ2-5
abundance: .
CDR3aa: CATQKAGGRETQYF

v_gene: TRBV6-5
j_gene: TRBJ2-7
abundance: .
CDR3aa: CASRYGAGYEQYF

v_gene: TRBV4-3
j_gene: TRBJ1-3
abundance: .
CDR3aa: CASSPSPAGRANTIYF

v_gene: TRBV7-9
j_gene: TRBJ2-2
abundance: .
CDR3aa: CASSYGVMAGELFF

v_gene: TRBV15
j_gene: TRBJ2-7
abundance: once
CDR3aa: CATSRDRQGHYEQYF

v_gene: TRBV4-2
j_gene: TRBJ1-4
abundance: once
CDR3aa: CASSPDGDSLNEKLFF

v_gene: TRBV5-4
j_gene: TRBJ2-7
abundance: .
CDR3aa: CASSPRTGQGIYEQYF

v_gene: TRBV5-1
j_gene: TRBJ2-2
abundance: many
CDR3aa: CASSLGASNTGELFF

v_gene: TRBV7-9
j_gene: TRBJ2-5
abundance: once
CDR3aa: CASSSGLAGVETQYF

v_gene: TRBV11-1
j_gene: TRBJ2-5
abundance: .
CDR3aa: CASSYRDRQETQYF

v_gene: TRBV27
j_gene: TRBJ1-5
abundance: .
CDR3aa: CASSWSGNQPQHF

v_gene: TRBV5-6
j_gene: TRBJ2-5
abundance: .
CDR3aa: CASSLLGTDAQYF

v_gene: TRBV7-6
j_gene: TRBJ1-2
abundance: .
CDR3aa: CASSLAREAMF

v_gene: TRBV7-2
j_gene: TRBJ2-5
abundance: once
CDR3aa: CASSAVRGETQYF

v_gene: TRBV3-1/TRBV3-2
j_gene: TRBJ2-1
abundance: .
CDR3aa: CASSDGTSGGNEQFF

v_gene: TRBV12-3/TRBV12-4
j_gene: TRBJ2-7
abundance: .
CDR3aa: CASSKGAYEQYF

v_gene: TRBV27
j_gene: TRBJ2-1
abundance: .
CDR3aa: CASSWNGQGIPNEQFF

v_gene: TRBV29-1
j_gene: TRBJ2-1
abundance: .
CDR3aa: CSVLTASSYNEQFF

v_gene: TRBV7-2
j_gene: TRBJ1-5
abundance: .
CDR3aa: CASSMTGPNQPQHF

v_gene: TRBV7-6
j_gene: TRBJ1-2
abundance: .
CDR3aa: CASSLREDYGYTF

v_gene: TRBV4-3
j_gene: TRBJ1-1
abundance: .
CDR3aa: CASSQDFWAGGSITEAFF